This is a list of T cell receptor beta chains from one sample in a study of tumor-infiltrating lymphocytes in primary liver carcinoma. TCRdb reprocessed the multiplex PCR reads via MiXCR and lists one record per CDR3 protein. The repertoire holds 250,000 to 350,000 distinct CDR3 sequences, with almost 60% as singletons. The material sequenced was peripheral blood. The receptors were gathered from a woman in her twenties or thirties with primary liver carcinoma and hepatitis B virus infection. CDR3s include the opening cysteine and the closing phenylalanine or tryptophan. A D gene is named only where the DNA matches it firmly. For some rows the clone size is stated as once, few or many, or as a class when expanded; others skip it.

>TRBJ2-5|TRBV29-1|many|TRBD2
CSVGRSGLGFGWEHQETQYF
TGCAGCGTTGGAAGGTCGGGACTAGGCTTTGGGTGGGAGCACCAAGAGACCCAGTACTTC
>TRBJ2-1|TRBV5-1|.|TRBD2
CTSKLAGDPYNEQFF
TGCACCAGCAAGCTAGCGGGGGACCCCTACAATGAGCAGTTCTTC
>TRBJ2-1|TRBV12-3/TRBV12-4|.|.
CASSPLVGTDMGNNEQFF
TGTGCCAGCAGCCCACTCGTAGGCACGGACATGGGTAACAATGAGCAGTTCTTC
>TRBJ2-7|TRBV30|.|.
CAWSVPTARKKF
TGTGCCTGGAGTGTACCCACGGCTCGAAAAAAGTTC
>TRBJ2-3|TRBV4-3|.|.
CAGSQERRGDTQYF
TGCGCCGGCAGCCAAGAGCGAAGAGGAGATACGCAGTATTTT
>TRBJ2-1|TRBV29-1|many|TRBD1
CTASSRQGNEQFF
TGCACCGCAAGCTCGAGACAGGGCAATGAGCAGTTCTTC
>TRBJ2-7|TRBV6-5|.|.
CATSYKDSSSYKQYF
TGTGCCACCAGTTACAAGGACAGCAGCTCCTATAAGCAGTACTTC
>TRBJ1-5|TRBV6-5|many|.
CASSSGTPVGQPQHF
TGTGCCAGCAGTTCCGGGACGCCGGTAGGGCAGCCCCAGCATTTT
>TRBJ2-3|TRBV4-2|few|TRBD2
CASSPGLDTDTQYF
TGTGCCAGCTCCCCCGGACTAGACACAGATACGCAGTATTTT
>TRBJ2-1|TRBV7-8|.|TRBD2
CASSFPSRSGSHLNEQFF
TGTGCCAGCAGCTTCCCCTCTCGGAGCGGGAGCCATCTCAATGAGCAGTTCTTC
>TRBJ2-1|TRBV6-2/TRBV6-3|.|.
CASRLDYNEQFF
TGTGCCAGCAGACTAGACTACAATGAGCAGTTCTTC
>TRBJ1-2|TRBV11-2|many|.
CASSLRRGGSYGYTF
TGTGCCAGCAGCTTAAGAAGAGGGGGTAGCTATGGCTACACCTTC
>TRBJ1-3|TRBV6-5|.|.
CASSYAPKGRPGNTIYF
TGTGCCAGCAGTTACGCCCCAAAGGGAAGACCCGGAAACACCATATATTTT
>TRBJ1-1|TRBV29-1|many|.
CSVRRQRDTEAFF
TGCAGCGTACGTAGACAGAGGGACACTGAAGCTTTCTTT
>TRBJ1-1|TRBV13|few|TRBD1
CASSIGGRNTEAFF
TGTGCCAGCAGCATAGGGGGCCGGAACACTGAAGCTTTCTTT
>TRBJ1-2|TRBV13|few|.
CASSWEGKDYGYTF
TGTGCCAGCAGCTGGGAGGGGAAGGACTATGGCTACACCTTC
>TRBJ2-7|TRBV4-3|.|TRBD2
CASSLQSGRAPCEQYF
TGCGCCAGCAGCCTCCAAAGCGGGAGGGCCCCCTGCGAGCAGTACTTC
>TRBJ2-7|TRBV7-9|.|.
CASSLWGFGRSVYEQYF
TGTGCCAGCAGCTTATGGGGCTTCGGGAGAAGCGTTTACGAGCAGTACTTC
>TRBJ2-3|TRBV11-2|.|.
CASSRNSRGVGVDTQYF
TGTGCCAGCAGTCGCAATTCCAGAGGGGTTGGGGTGGATACGCAATATTTT
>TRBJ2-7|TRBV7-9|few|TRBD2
CASSLSGRLAYEQYF
TGTGCCAGCAGCTTGAGCGGGAGGTTGGCCTACGAGCAGTACTTC
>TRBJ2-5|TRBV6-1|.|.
CASSEGRDPPGETQYF
TGTGCCAGCAGTGAAGGCCGGGACCCCCCCGGAGAGACCCAGTACTTC
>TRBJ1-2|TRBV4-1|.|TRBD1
CASSQLTGGRGYTF
TGCGCCAGCAGCCAACTCACAGGGGGTCGGGGCTACACCTTC
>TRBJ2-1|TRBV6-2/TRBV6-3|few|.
CASRGNEQFF
TGTGCCAGCAGGGGAAATGAGCAGTTCTTC
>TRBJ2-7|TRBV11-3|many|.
CASSSHPRNEQYF
TGTGCCAGCAGCTCCCACCCCCGCAACGAGCAGTACTTC
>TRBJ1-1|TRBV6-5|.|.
CVSSQRGGPTFF
TGTGTCAGCAGTCAGCGGGGGGGGCCAACTTTCTTT
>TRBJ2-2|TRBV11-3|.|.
CANSFGRLQRDRAGELFF
TGTGCCAACAGTTTCGGGAGACTACAGAGGGATAGGGCCGGGGAGCTGTTTTTT
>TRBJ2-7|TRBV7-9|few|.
CASSIGLIYEQYF
TGTGCCAGCAGCATTGGACTGATCTACGAGCAGTACTTC
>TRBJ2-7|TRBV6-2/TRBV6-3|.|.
CASQDHQKLYEQYF
TGTGCCAGCCAGGACCACCAAAAGTTGTACGAGCAGTACTTC
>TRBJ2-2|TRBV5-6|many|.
CASSRLKNLANAGELFF
TGTGCCAGCAGCCGACTCAAGAACTTGGCCAACGCCGGGGAGCTGTTTTTT
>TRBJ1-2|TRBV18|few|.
CASSEGQTRNYGYTF
TGTGCCAGCTCAGAAGGACAGACCCGTAACTATGGCTACACCTTC
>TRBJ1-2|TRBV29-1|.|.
CSLVHWGGGYTF
TGCAGCCTTGTCCATTGGGGTGGCGGCTACACCTTT
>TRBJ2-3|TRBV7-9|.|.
CASSLASESTDTQYF
TGTGCCAGCAGCTTGGCTAGCGAAAGCACAGATACGCAGTATTTT
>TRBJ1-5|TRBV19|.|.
CASSIPGKNSNQPQHF
TGTGCCAGTAGTATACCAGGGAAAAATAGCAATCAGCCCCAGCATTTT
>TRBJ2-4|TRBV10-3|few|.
CAISESGSQNIQYF
TGTGCCATCAGTGAGTCGGGATCCCAAAACATTCAGTACTTC
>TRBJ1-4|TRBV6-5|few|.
CASSYSPREKLFF
TGTGCCAGCAGTTACTCACCCCGCGAAAAACTGTTTTTT
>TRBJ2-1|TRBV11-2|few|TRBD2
CASSFGSGMLSEF
TGTGCCAGCAGCTTCGGTAGCGGGATGTTATCTGAGTTC
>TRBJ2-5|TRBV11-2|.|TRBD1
CASSPPGQGVGKEIHYF
TGTGCCAGCAGCCCCCCTGGACAGGGAGTTGGGAAAGAGATCCATTACTTT
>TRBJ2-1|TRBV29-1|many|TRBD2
CSVVGLAGANEQFF
TGCAGCGTGGTCGGACTAGCGGGAGCAAATGAGCAGTTCTTC
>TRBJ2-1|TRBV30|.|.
CAWSDPGRASSYNEQLF
TGTGCCTGGAGTGATCCCGGGCGGGCTAGCTCCTACAATGAGCAGCTCTTC
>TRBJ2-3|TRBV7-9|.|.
CASSPSVIPQYF
TGTGCCAGCAGCCCCTCAGTTATTCCGCAGTATTTT
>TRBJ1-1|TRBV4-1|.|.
CASSLSGYTEAFF
TGCGCCAGCAGCCTTTCAGGGTATACTGAAGCTTTCTTT